This is a list of T cell receptor beta chains from one sample in a study of T-cell reconstitution after alpha-beta-depleted transplantation in children. MiXCR, run by TCRdb on the PCR reads, gives a single entry per CDR3 protein. In the table there are some 180,000 distinct CDR3 sequences, approximately 7% of which are singletons. The starting material was PBMCs, obtained before TCRalphabeta/CD19-depleted stem cell transplant. The receptors were gathered from a boy aged 2 to 9 with acute lymphoblastic leukemia, due to receive a stem cell transplant. The CDR3 runs from the conserved cysteine through the conserved F or W. A D gene is named only where the DNA matches it firmly. Size is omitted from some rows. Given values are once, few, many or a class for expanded clones.

TGCAGTGGCAATGAAGGGGGTTCATATCCCCAGCATTTT CSGNEGGSYPQHF TRBJ1-5 TRBV20-1 many NA
TGTGCCAGCAGGGGAGGAGGGTCTGGGGCCAACGTCCTGACTTTC CASRGGGSGANVLTF TRBJ2-6 TRBV6-1 many NA
TGTGCCAGCAGTCCCCGGACTAGCGGGAGGCGTGTAAAGGATGAGCAGTTCTTC CASSPRTSGRRVKDEQFF TRBJ2-1 TRBV27 many TRBD2
TGTGCCAGCAGCAAGACAGCGGGGCTCCAAGAGACCCAGTACTTC CASSKTAGLQETQYF TRBJ2-5 TRBV7-2 NA TRBD2
TGTGCCAGCAGCCAAGGGGAGGGTGGGAGCAATCAGCCCCAGCATTTT CASSQGEGGSNQPQHF TRBJ1-5 TRBV3-1 few NA
TGTGCCTGGATCCCCGGGACTAGCGGGAAGGCAGATACGCAGTATTTT CAWIPGTSGKADTQYF TRBJ2-3 TRBV30 few TRBD2
TGCGCCAGCAGCTTGCGAGAGGACGGGGAGCTGTTTTTT CASSLREDGELFF TRBJ2-2 TRBV5-1 NA NA
TGTGCCAGCAGTTGGCCAGGGGCTTACGAGCAGTACTTC CASSWPGAYEQYF TRBJ2-7 TRBV12-3/TRBV12-4 many NA
TGTGCCAGCAGCTTCTCGAGTTTCCTGGGAGCCAAAAACATTCAGTACTTC CASSFSSFLGAKNIQYF TRBJ2-4 TRBV7-8 few NA
TGTGCCAGCAGTCCTCAGGGGATCAGCGGTGAGCAGTTCTTC CASSPQGISGEQFF TRBJ2-1 TRBV6-2/TRBV6-3 NA NA
TGTGCCAGCTCCCATCCCGCCAGAGACTACGAGCAGTACTTC CASSHPARDYEQYF TRBJ2-7 TRBV28 few NA
TGTGCCAGCAGTTGGACACTCGATGAGCAGTTCTTC CASSWTLDEQFF TRBJ2-1 TRBV12-3/TRBV12-4 many NA
TGCGCCAGCAGCTTAGGACCGACCTCAGAAGCTTTCTTT CASSLGPTSEAFF TRBJ1-1 TRBV5-1 many NA
TGTGCCAGCAGTCAAGGTGGACAGACCGGGGAGCTGTTTTTT CASSQGGQTGELFF TRBJ2-2 TRBV28 many NA
TGTGCCAGCAGCGAAACTAGGGGCGGGCAGTACTTC CASSETRGGQYF TRBJ2-7 TRBV2 many NA
TGCAGCGTTGAAGATAGTGGGGTAGCGGGGCGCGTCCCCACGGGGGAGCAGTTCTTC CSVEDSGVAGRVPTGEQFF TRBJ2-1 TRBV29-1 many TRBD2
TGCGCCAGCAGCCAAGATCTGGGCCTTGAGCAGTTCTTC CASSQDLGLEQFF TRBJ2-1 TRBV4-3 many NA
TGTGCCAGCAGCCCCCGTTGGGCACCTACTAGCACAGATACGCAGTATTTT CASSPRWAPTSTDTQYF TRBJ2-3 TRBV7-8 few NA
TGTGCCAGCAGCTTATCTCTCGAGACCCAGTACTTC CASSLSLETQYF TRBJ2-5 TRBV7-2 many NA
TGTGCCAGCAGCCTAAAGGGGGGGCAGAGGGGTCCTGAAAAACTGTTTTTT CASSLKGGQRGPEKLFF TRBJ1-4 TRBV7-8 few NA
TGCAGTGCTAGAGATTTCGGAAGGGAGGGTTCCGGGGAGCTGTTTTTT CSARDFGREGSGELFF TRBJ2-2 TRBV20-1 many TRBD2
TGCGCCAGCAGTGAGCCACAGGGGATACAAGAGACCCAGTACTTC CASSEPQGIQETQYF TRBJ2-5 TRBV10-2 few TRBD1
TGCAGTGCTAGTCCCGAGAGCTACGAGCAGTACTTC CSASPESYEQYF TRBJ2-7 TRBV20-1 many NA
TGTGCCAGCAGCTTTATAGCGGGATACAATGAGCAGTTCTTC CASSFIAGYNEQFF TRBJ2-1 TRBV7-8 many TRBD2
TGTGCCAGCAGTTTGGGGGTAGGATCGGGTGCAGGATACAATGAGCAGTTCTTC CASSLGVGSGAGYNEQFF TRBJ2-1 TRBV28 many NA
TGTGCCAGCAGCGTCCCCATAGCGGGGGGCCACAATGAGCAGTTCTTC CASSVPIAGGHNEQFF TRBJ2-1 TRBV7-9 NA TRBD2
TGTGCCAGCAGCCCGGCATCCTACAATGAGCAGTTCTTC CASSPASYNEQFF TRBJ2-1 TRBV3-1 many NA
TGTGCCAGCAGCCGACTCTCCCCGGGAGCGAACACTGAAGCTTTCTTT CASSRLSPGANTEAFF TRBJ1-1 TRBV7-6 NA NA
TGTGCCTGGTCCGGGGAGCGTGTACGCACAGATACGCAGTATTTT CAWSGERVRTDTQYF TRBJ2-3 TRBV30 NA NA
TGCGCCAGCAGCCAAGATTTTCAACAGCCCCAGCATTTT CASSQDFQQPQHF TRBJ1-5 TRBV4-3 many NA
TGTGCCAGCAGCTTAACGGCGGGGACAGGGAGTCCGGAGACCCAGTACTTC CASSLTAGTGSPETQYF TRBJ2-5 TRBV7-9 NA TRBD1
TGCGCCAGCAGCCAGGCTAGCGGGGGGGCCTCTGGGGCCAACGTCCTGACTTTC CASSQASGGASGANVLTF TRBJ2-6 TRBV4-3 many TRBD2
TGTGCCAGCCAAGCTTATGGGACAGGGGGTGGCAATGAGCAGTTCTTC CASQAYGTGGGNEQFF TRBJ2-1 TRBV7-2 many TRBD1
TGCAGTGCTAGTACCTCCGACAATGAGCAGTTCTTC CSASTSDNEQFF TRBJ2-1 TRBV20-1 many NA
TGTGCCAGCAGTCCCGATCCCCGACAGGGTCTTGCTGGAAACACCATATATTTT CASSPDPRQGLAGNTIYF TRBJ1-3 TRBV27 NA TRBD1
TGTGCCAGCAGCTTAGCTGGGCCGGGGAACACCGGGGAGCTGTTTTTT CASSLAGPGNTGELFF TRBJ2-2 TRBV7-9 NA NA
TGCGCCAGCAGGGGTGCAGGGGGCAACAATGAGCAGTTCTTC CASRGAGGNNEQFF TRBJ2-1 TRBV5-1 many TRBD1
TGCAGTGCCCCCCCGGCAGAGGAAGCCAAAAACATTCAGTACTTC CSAPPAEEAKNIQYF TRBJ2-4 TRBV20-1 few NA
TGTGCCAGCAGCTTACTCCCGCCAGAGGGTGAGCAGTTCTTC CASSLLPPEGEQFF TRBJ2-1 TRBV11-2 many NA
TGTGCCAGCAGTTTGTGGCGAGCGGGAGGGCCTGGTGAGCAGTACTTC CASSLWRAGGPGEQYF TRBJ2-7 TRBV28 NA TRBD2
TGTGCCAGCAGCTGGCACCCGGGACTAGCGGGGGCCTTAGCCTACGAGCAGTACTTC CASSWHPGLAGALAYEQYF TRBJ2-7 TRBV7-2 many TRBD2
TGCAGTGCTAGAGGATCTAGGGGCGTCATAACCGGGGAGCTGTTTTTT CSARGSRGVITGELFF TRBJ2-2 TRBV20-1 many NA
TGTGCCAGCAGTTCCGGGACAGGGCAATATCAGCCCCAGCATTTT CASSSGTGQYQPQHF TRBJ1-5 TRBV12-3/TRBV12-4 many TRBD1
TGTGCCACCAGCAGGCGGGACAGGGGAACTGAAGCTTTCTTT CATSRRDRGTEAFF TRBJ1-1 TRBV15 few TRBD1
TGTGCCAGCAGTTACTCGACTAGCGGGGCGTCCGAGCAGTACTTC CASSYSTSGASEQYF TRBJ2-7 TRBV6-2/TRBV6-3 many TRBD2
TGTGCCAGCAGTTACTCGAGGGGCGCGGGGTACGAGCAGTACTTC CASSYSRGAGYEQYF TRBJ2-7 TRBV6-5 few NA
TGCGCCAGCAGCTTTATACAGGGGGCTGGTGGGGCCAACGTCCTGACTTTC CASSFIQGAGGANVLTF TRBJ2-6 TRBV5-1 few TRBD1
TGTGCCAGCAGCCAAGAGGTGACAGGGGGTACCGGGGAGCTGTTTTTT CASSQEVTGGTGELFF TRBJ2-2 TRBV4-2 NA TRBD1
TGCAGTGCTAGAGGTCTGAAGGCTGAAGCTTTCTTT CSARGLKAEAFF TRBJ1-1 TRBV20-1 few NA
TGCGCCAGCAGCGAGGGGACAGCAAATCAGCCCCAGCATTTT CASSEGTANQPQHF TRBJ1-5 TRBV5-1 few TRBD1
TGCGCCAGCAGCTTGCCTTTGGGGGGGGACCACAGAGCCAACTACAATGAGCAGTTCTTC CASSLPLGGDHRANYNEQFF TRBJ2-1 TRBV5-1 many TRBD2
TGTGCCACCAGCAGAGATCTAGGGACCGCTCTTGAGAATGAGCAGTTCTTC CATSRDLGTALENEQFF TRBJ2-1 TRBV15 NA NA
TGCGCCAGCAGCTTTTCTGGGTATAAGGATACGCAGTATTTT CASSFSGYKDTQYF TRBJ2-3 TRBV5-1 many NA
TGTGCCAGCAGTTTATTAGAGATAGGAACTGAAGCTTTCTTT CASSLLEIGTEAFF TRBJ1-1 TRBV27 many NA
TGTGCCAGCAGGGTCGGCACAACTAATGAAAAACTGTTTTTT CASRVGTTNEKLFF TRBJ1-4 TRBV12-3/TRBV12-4 few NA
TGTGCCACCAGTGATAAACCGGGACAGTTTTCCACAGATACGCAGTATTTT CATSDKPGQFSTDTQYF TRBJ2-3 TRBV24-1 many TRBD1
TGTGCCAGCAGCCATCCGGGCACAGATACGCAGTATTTT CASSHPGTDTQYF TRBJ2-3 TRBV5-6 many NA
TGTGCCAGCAGCCCTGATCGGGTCGGGGAGCTGTTTTTT CASSPDRVGELFF TRBJ2-2 TRBV7-2 many NA
TGCAGCGTTGGGTCCACTTTCGAATATGGCTACACCTTC CSVGSTFEYGYTF TRBJ1-2 TRBV29-1 few NA